This T cell receptor (beta chain) came from a study of memory CD4+ T cells and cytomegalovirus serostatus. The sort gate was single viable CD3+CD4+CD8-CD45RO+ cells for memory CD4+ T cells. Whole-study results and caveats: Suggested: most of the CMV-linked TCR signature lies in CD4+ memory cells.

This clone was recorded once. What it binds is unknown. Under the authors' procedure: After removing out-of-frame reads, around 2,100,000 distinct TCRbeta sequences remained. This table comes from immunoSEQ multiplex PCR, and its TCRdb copy is limited to in-frame clones, with some not included. V and J calls and clone size are given by that table; D and trimming were obtained from the DNA. The repertoire holds over 60,000 clones, with around four fifths as singletons. From germline, CDR1 is SNHLY and CDR2 FYNNEI. The V and J ends lost 4 bases and 0 bases respectively, with 7 bases between them. The CDR3 extends over 14 amino acids.

The V and J genes are TRBV2 and TRBJ2-4, with D possibly TRBD1 on 5 matching bases. Sequencing was carried out using memory CD4+ T cells from blood. The receptor was isolated from an adult in good health and CMV-seronegative. CDR3 bases: TGTGCCAGCAGTGGGACACTAGCCAAAAACATTCAGTACTTC. Protein: CASSGTLAKNIQYF.